This T cell receptor (beta chain) is drawn from a study of Graves' ophthalmopathy and Graves' hyperthyroidism. Each donor who had ophthalmopathy showed moderate-to-severe activity, a CAS of ≥3, a NOSPECS of ≥4, and a duration under 3 months. The PBMCs used were ones drawn from about 9.7 ml of fresh peripheral blood. The sequenced template was RNA, covering the TCR beta CDR3 region. An initial RT-PCR round employing HTBI primers preceded a second-round multiplex PCR. One entry per CDR3 protein, called by TCRdb with MiXCR from the multiplex PCR reads. The sample holds almost 750,000 distinct CDR3 sequences, roughly two fifths seen once. This clonotype was picked up a small number of times. Its target is not known. This CDR3 is built from 15 residues. The V gene lost 4 bases and the J gene lost 1 base, with 13 bases spanning the gap. Germline V gives CDR1 SGHTA, CDR2 FQGNSA. Study-wide points: As the model predicted ophthalmopathy progression, it achieved a sensitivity of 70% to 71% and a specificity of around 76%. The majority of expanded thyroid clonotypes above 0.001 frequency also occurred in blood.

V and J are TRBV7-2 and TRBJ1-1; TRBD1 might be the D (6 bases). Source material: peripheral blood. The receptor was derived from an adult man with Graves' ophthalmopathy. CDR3 in DNA: TGTGCCAGCAGCTGGCGGTTGGGGGCGAACACTGAAGCTTTCTTT. Translated: CASSWRLGANTEAFF.